This entry describes one T cell receptor (beta chain). Its specificity is not known. This CDR3 region has 17 residues. The V segment lost 3 bases and the J segment 4 bases; nucleotides outside the gene matches: 10. Germline loops: CDR1 KGHSH, CDR2 LQKENI. The data belong to a study of T cell responses to AZD1222 COVID-19 vaccine. Findings of the study overall: None of the repertoires were sampled until the peak T cell response had passed. Spike-specific TCR breadth and depth rose after two AZD1222 doses.

Clones were read by immunoSEQ multiplex PCR, and TCRdb kept only the in-frame ones, dropping some. Among roughly 130,000 clones listed, around 87% were seen once. The rearrangement joins TRBV18 to TRBJ1-2, with 11 bases matching TRBD1. The TCR was taken from an adult in good health. The sequencing here drew on peripheral blood, taken on day 0 of AZD1222 vaccination. The CDR3 here is CASSPGTGGLRTYGYTF. In nucleotides, the CDR3 is TGTGCCAGCTCACCTGGGACAGGGGGATTAAGGACCTATGGCTACACCTTC.